This T cell receptor (beta chain) was sequenced during a study of CXCR3-negative and CXCR3-positive naive CD8 T cells. Study at large: For each library, about 1.5 +/- 0.3 million TRB reads were obtained, approximately 140 million in total. Whole-study findings and limits: Comparison of naive CXCR3-negative and CXCR3-positive cells revealed similar TRBV-TRBJ usage, while memory cells differed. For memory CD8+ cells diversity was much lower, but both naive subsets had comparably high diversity. A higher hydrophobicity marked the TRB CDR3s of CXCR3-positive naive cells versus CXCR3-negative naive cells.

On this clonotype: Its cognate antigen is unknown.

Cells classed as naive CD8+ T cells were CD45RO-CCR7+CD27+CD95-. The authors made the TRB cDNA libraries by 5' RACE using UMI labels. One entry per CDR3 protein, without DNA, is what TCRdb gives after re-calling the 5' RACE reads. The ten top clones account for around 0.4%, within a sample of under 110,000 distinct CDR3 sequences. Sequencing was performed on naive CXCR3+ CD8+ T cells from blood. Subset here: CD45RO-CCR7+CD27+CD95- naive CD8+ T cells expressing CXCR3 (TNR3+). This clonotype was sampled from a human donor in good health. Some clones in this sample may be carry-over from other donors' samples.

The CDR3 sequence: CASSSVGSGLSGYTF. V usage is TRBV7-3 and J usage is TRBJ1-2; lacking DNA, the TRBD1 call made by TCRdb goes unchecked. The CDR3 totals 15 residues. Per the germline V gene, CDR1 is SGHTA and CDR2 is FQGTGA.